These 32 T cell receptor beta chains were all obtained from the same sample, sequenced in a study of T cell repertoires in aging, cancer and after chemotherapy. Multiplex touch-down PCR with TRB-A/B primers amplified rearranged V-D-J TRB sequences. TCRdb independently ran MiXCR on the multiplex PCR reads; one entry per CDR3 protein. The sample yields fewer than 10,000 distinct CDR3 sequences, over 40% seen once. Amplification of TCR beta used genomic DNA extracted from peripheral blood. The sample taken for sequencing was blood. The receptors shown here come from a human donor with a solid tumor.

The V call is TRBV5-1, the J call TRBJ2-7; TRBD1 is a possible D gene (5 bases). The CDR3 consists of 14 residues. CDR1 and CDR2 from the germline V gene are SGHRS and YFSETQ. V shed 0 bases and J shed 1 base, with 8 bases lying between them. The CDR3, as DNA: TGCGCCAGCAGCTTGGGGGGCGGATCCTACGAGCAGTACTTC. Translating it yields CASSLGGGSYEQYF.

Judged by abundance, this clonotype is medium-sized. The chain uses TRBV29-1 and TRBJ2-3; D is undetermined. V lost 7 bases and J 0 bases, leaving 11 bases between the germline ends. Germline CDR1 reads SQVTM; CDR2 reads ANQGSEA. The CDR3 sequence is 13 residues long. CDR3 residues: CSARRSSTDTQYF. CDR3 DNA: TGCAGCGCCCGACGGTCTAGCACAGATACGCAGTATTTT.

The chain links TRBV5-8 to TRBJ2-2; D possibly corresponds to TRBD2 (6 bases). This CDR3 contains 14 residues. The germline V gene has CDR1 SGHTS and CDR2 YDEGEE. The germline V and J ends were trimmed by 1 base and 6 bases, with 10 bases remaining between them. The CDR3 here is CASSLSGGAGELFF. In DNA form, the CDR3 reads TGTGCCAGCAGCTTGAGCGGAGGGGCCGGGGAGCTGTTTTTT.

The chain recombines TRBV12-3 or TRBV12-4 with TRBJ2-3; D is unresolved. V was shortened by 3 bases and J by 0 bases, with 4 bases between the two germline ends. This CDR3 is built from 13 residues. CDR3 sequence (DNA): TGTGCCAGCAGTTTCCTTAGCACAGATACGCAGTATTTT. Encoded protein: CASSFLSTDTQYF.

The CDR3 loop is CASGASGVTDTQYF. The CDR3 DNA reads TGTGCCAGCGGGGCTAGCGGGGTTACAGATACGCAGTATTTT. The V call is TRBV6-2 or TRBV6-3, the J call TRBJ2-3; TRBD2 matches at 9 bases. This CDR3 comprises 14 residues. The germline CDR1 and CDR2 sequences are MNHEY and SVGEGT. V trimming: 8 bases; J trimming: 3 bases; junction bases outside the gene matches: 6.

This clonotype was seen only a few times. This chain links TRBV29-1 with TRBJ1-1; D possibly corresponds to TRBD1 (5 bases). The CDR3 consists of 13 residues. V was shortened by 5 bases and J by 3 bases, with 13 bases between the two germline ends. Per germline, CDR1 SQVTM and CDR2 ANQGSEA. The CDR3 region has the DNA TGCAGCGTTAGGGGCCGACCGGACACTGAAGCTTTCTTT. This gives the protein CSVRGRPDTEAFF.

The chain carries TRBV30 and TRBJ2-3, with D perhaps matching TRBD2 (5 bases). V gave up 3 bases and J gave up 5 bases, with 24 bases separating them. The CDR3 is made up of 17 amino acids. The germline V gene encodes CDR1 GTSNPN and CDR2 SVGIG (reference sequence). The CDR3 DNA sequence: TGTGCCTGGAGCGCCGGGGTGGCATATCGGGGAATAGATACGCAGTATTTT. Translating gives CAWSAGVAYRGIDTQYF.

This chain uses TRBV5-4 with TRBJ1-2; the D gene is possibly TRBD1 (5 bases). V was trimmed by 6 bases and J by 6 bases, leaving 15 bases between them. Germline CDR1 is SGHNT and CDR2 is YYREEE (reference sequence). The CDR3 spans 13 residues. The CDR3 region has the DNA TGTGCCAGCAATTTAGGGGTCGGAGATGGCTACACCTTC. Translated, it gives CASNLGVGDGYTF. The variable domain in full, with the rest retrieved from reference TRBV5-4 and TRBJ1-2, is ETGVTQSPTHLIKTRGQQVTLRCSSQSGHNTVSWYQQALGQGPQFIFQYYREEENGRGNFPPRFSGLQFPNYSSELNVNALELDDSALYLCASNLGVGDGYTFGSGTRLTVV.

The genes are TRBV15 and TRBJ1-2, with D tentatively TRBD1 (5 bases). From germline, CDR1 is LNHNV and CDR2 YYDKDF (reference sequence). Trimming pared 0 bases from V and 8 bases from J, leaving 13 bases between. CDR3 size: 14 residues. This chain's CDR3 is CATSRDRAEPGYTF. The CDR3, as DNA: TGTGCCACCAGCAGAGACAGGGCGGAGCCGGGCTACACCTTC.

This chain uses TRBV12-3 or TRBV12-4 with TRBJ1-1; D is ambiguous. The CDR3 runs to 14 residues. The germline V and J ends were trimmed by 6 bases and 4 bases, with 15 bases remaining between them. The CDR3 DNA sequence: TGTGCCAGCAGCGCGAGGGATAGAGGCACTGAAGCTTTCTTT. It yields the protein CASSARDRGTEAFF.

V and J are TRBV30 and TRBJ2-5; TRBD1 aligns across 7 bases. The germline CDR1 and CDR2 sequences are GTSNPN and SVGIG (reference sequence). Trimming took 2 bases from V and 1 from J; bases not matched to a gene: 1. The CDR3 runs 13 residues. CDR3 sequence: CAWSRDSQETQYF. DNA of the CDR3: TGTGCCTGGAGTAGGGACAGCCAAGAGACCCAGTACTTC.

CDR3: CASRNSGGARDEQFF. The DNA of the CDR3 is TGTGCCAGCAGAAATAGTGGGGGGGCTAGGGATGAGCAGTTCTTC. The V gene is TRBV11-3, the J gene TRBJ2-1; possible D gene TRBD2, 7 bases. The V end lost 6 bases, the J end lost 8 bases, and 20 bases lay between the germline ends. This CDR3 region has 15 residues. Germline V gene lookup returns CDR1 SGHNT and CDR2 YENEEA.

The genes are TRBV6-1 and TRBJ2-1; TRBD2 agrees at 13 bases. The CDR3 totals 15 residues. V shed 5 bases, J shed 2 bases, and the junction held 0 bases outside the gene matches. Germline V gives CDR1 MNHNS, CDR2 SASEGT. The CDR3 region has the DNA TGTGCCAGCAGTACTAGCGGGGGGGCCTACAATGAGCAGTTCTTC. This sequence encodes CASSTSGGAYNEQFF.

The chain recombines TRBV5-5 with TRBJ1-1; D not certain. The V gene's germline CDR1 is SGHKS and CDR2 YYEKEE (reference sequence). The germline V and J ends were trimmed by 5 bases and 0 bases, with 8 bases remaining between them. The CDR3 consists of 13 residues. CDR3 sequence reads: CASRSDLNTEAFF. The CDR3 bases are TGTGCCAGCAGATCCGACCTGAACACTGAAGCTTTCTTT.

V and J are TRBV19 and TRBJ2-5, with 13 bases lining up with TRBD2. The CDR3 has 17 amino acids. The germline CDR1 and CDR2 sequences are LNHDA and SQIVND (reference sequence). J lost 5 bases, V lost 4 bases, and 10 bases had no gene match. The CDR3 protein is CASSRGGTSGVRETQYF. The CDR3 coding sequence is TGTGCCAGTAGTAGGGGGGGGACTAGCGGGGTGAGGGAGACCCAGTACTTC. The full variable domain, with the rest looked up from reference TRBV19 and TRBJ2-5, is DGGITQSPKYLFRKEGQNVTLSCEQNLNHDAMYWYRQDPGQGLRLIYYSQIVNDFQKGDIAEGYSVSREKKESFPLTVTSAQKNPTAFYLCASSRGGTSGVRETQYFGPGTRLLVL.

The chain recombines TRBV19 with TRBJ1-3, with no clear D. Germline-derived CDR1 and CDR2 are LNHDA and SQIVND (reference sequence). The CDR3 is made up of 15 amino acids. V was cut by 5 bases and J by 0 bases, with 11 bases left in between. CDR3 in DNA: TGTGCCAGTAGTTCGAAGTATACCTCTGGAAACACCATATATTTT. Protein: CASSSKYTSGNTIYF.

The V call is TRBV19, the J call TRBJ1-2; tentative D call: TRBD1 (5 bases). The CDR3 runs to 15 residues. The V end lost 3 bases, the J end lost 1 base, and 12 bases lay between the germline ends. Germline-derived CDR1 and CDR2 are LNHDA and SQIVND (reference sequence). CDR3 DNA sequence: TGTGCCAGTAGTATCGGGGCAGGGAATAACTATGGCTACACCTTC. Its translation: CASSIGAGNNYGYTF.

This chain joins TRBV20-1 and TRBJ2-7; 8 bases agree with TRBD2. V was pared by 3 bases and J by 5 bases, with 12 bases of the junction left unmatched. Germline-derived CDR1 and CDR2 are DFQATT and SNEGSKA (reference sequence). This CDR3 has 15 residues. CDR3 DNA sequence: TGCAGTGCTAGCTCACCAAAAGCGGGAGATAACGAGCAGTACTTC. This translates into CSASSPKAGDNEQYF.

A few counts support this clonotype. The J gene is TRBJ2-3, the V gene TRBV6-5, with TRBD2 matching over 9 bases. The length of the CDR3 is 14 residues. Germline values: CDR1 MNHEY, CDR2 SVGAGI. V dropped 4 bases and J dropped 1; count of bases not matched to a gene: 0. The CDR3, as DNA: TGTGCCAGCAGTTGGACTAGCGGCACAGATACGCAGTATTTT. It yields the protein CASSWTSGTDTQYF.

The genes are TRBV12-3 or TRBV12-4 and TRBJ2-3, with 9 bases lining up with TRBD1. J lost 3 bases, V lost 1 base, and 8 bases had no gene match. This CDR3 is 17 amino acids long. The CDR3 nucleotides read TGTGCCAGCAGTTTAGTGGGTGGGGGACAGGGTACAGATACGCAGTATTTT. Translation: CASSLVGGGQGTDTQYF.

J is TRBJ1-1 and V is TRBV6-5; tentative D call: TRBD1 (5 bases). CDR1 is MNHEY, CDR2 SVGAGI, per germline. This CDR3 comprises 13 residues. V was pared by 8 bases and J by 9 bases, with 19 bases between. The chain's CDR3 is CASAKPGGQKAFF. In DNA, the CDR3 is TGTGCCAGCGCCAAACCCGGGGGTCAAAAAGCTTTCTTT.

The V call is TRBV24-1, the J call TRBJ2-5; the match to TRBD2 covers 8 bases. Germline V gives CDR1 KGHDR, CDR2 SFDVKD. The CDR3 contains 16 residues. With V trimmed by 3 bases and J by 4 bases, 9 bases remained unmatched. CDR3 in amino acids: CATSDPGLDMSETQYF. CDR3 nucleotide sequence: TGTGCCACCAGTGATCCGGGACTAGACATGTCAGAGACCCAGTACTTC.

This chain links TRBV11-3 with TRBJ1-6, with unresolved D. The V end was cut by 3 bases, the J end by 14 bases, with 14 bases between. The germline V gene encodes CDR1 SGHNT and CDR2 YENEEA. There are 13 residues in the CDR3. The DNA of the CDR3 is TGTGCCAGCAGCTTGGTGCCCGGGGAGGCCCTCCACTTT. Its translation: CASSLVPGEALHF.

The sample holds a few counts of this clonotype. The V call is TRBV13, the J call TRBJ2-5; D possibly corresponds to TRBD1 (7 bases). The CDR3 loop spans 14 amino acids. Trimming left V 5 bases short and J 1 base short, with 11 bases between. Germline CDR1 is PRHDT and CDR2 is FYEKMQ (reference sequence). The CDR3 is CASSPQGGQETQYF. The CDR3 DNA reads TGTGCCAGCAGCCCCCAGGGGGGCCAAGAGACCCAGTACTTC.

In the case of this clonotype: A much larger clone lies a single base off, so this may be a read error. The rearrangement links TRBV29-1 to TRBJ2-1; weak D call: TRBD1 (5 bases). Germline loops: CDR1 SQVTM, CDR2 ANQGSEA. The CDR3 extends over 13 amino acids. As DNA, the CDR3 is TGCAGCGTCCCAGGGATCGATTACAATAAGCAGTTCTTC. Translating gives CSVPGIDYNKQFF.

V usage is TRBV11-3 and J usage is TRBJ2-2; D unclear. Germline-derived CDR1 and CDR2 are SGHNT and YENEEA. CDR3 length: 14 amino acids. V dropped 5 bases and J dropped 0 bases, with 7 bases sitting between them. The CDR3 DNA reads TGTGCCAGCAGCCCCCCCACGAACACCGGGGAGCTGTTTTTT. As protein: CASSPPTNTGELFF.

Only a few counts were recorded for this clonotype. The genes are TRBV12-3 or TRBV12-4 and TRBJ2-1; 7 nucleotides line up with TRBD1. Trimming took 10 bases from V and 6 from J; bases not matched to a gene: 9. CDR3 size: 13 residues. CDR3: CAIGYTGVNEQFF. DNA of the CDR3: TGTGCCATCGGATATACAGGGGTCAATGAGCAGTTCTTC.

The chain uses TRBV6-5 and TRBJ2-1; 9 bases align to TRBD2. This CDR3 is 15 amino acids long. J gave up 3 bases and V 6 bases, and 6 bases lay outside the gene matches. The germline CDR1 and CDR2 sequences are MNHEY and SVGAGI. CDR3 nucleotide sequence: TGTGCCAGCAGAGATAGCGGGGGCCTCTACAATGAGCAGTTCTTC. Residues: CASRDSGGLYNEQFF.

The rearrangement uses TRBV20-1 and TRBJ1-6; TRBD1 agrees at 7 bases. CDR3 length: 15 residues. Germline CDR1 reads DFQATT; CDR2 reads SNEGSKA (reference sequence). The junction had 9 bases not matched to a gene; V was cut back by 5 bases and J by 5 bases. Here the CDR3 reads CSAALWQGDNSPLHF. For the CDR3, the DNA is TGCAGTGCTGCGTTGTGGCAGGGGGATAATTCACCCCTCCACTTT.

The CDR3 DNA is TGTGCCAGCTTTAGTTTGGGGAGGGGGACTGAAGCTTTCTTT. Amino acid sequence: CASFSLGRGTEAFF. The chain couples TRBV6-1 to TRBJ1-1, with D perhaps TRBD1 (6 bases). Trimming removed 8 bases at V and 5 bases at J, with 18 bases between. The CDR3 is 14 residues long. Germline CDR1 reads MNHNS; CDR2 reads SASEGT.

This clonotype is large (0.1 to 1%) within its sample. V usage is TRBV11-3 and J usage is TRBJ2-1; tentative D call: TRBD1 (6 bases). This CDR3 is 16 amino acids long. The germline CDR1 and CDR2 sequences are SGHNT and YENEEA. The V and J ends lost 4 bases and 4 bases respectively, with 17 bases between them. CDR3 region: CASSSRGRGSYNEQFF. The CDR3 coding sequence is TGTGCCAGCAGCTCCCGCGGCAGGGGATCATACAATGAGCAGTTCTTC. Full variable domain (remainder filled in from reference TRBV11-3 and TRBJ2-1): EAGVVQSPRYKIIEKKQPVAFWCNPISGHNTLYWYLQNLGQGPELLIRYENEEAVDDSQLPKDRFSAERLKGVDSTLKIQPAELGDSAVYLCASSSRGRGSYNEQFFGPGTRLTVL.

The V gene is TRBV6-6, the J gene TRBJ2-7; TRBD1 matches at 9 bases. The CDR3 is 12 residues long. V was pared by 2 bases and J by 9 bases, with 2 bases of the junction left unmatched. Germline V CDR1 and CDR2: MNHNY, SVGAGI (reference sequence). This chain's CDR3 is CASSYGQGLQYF. CDR3 nucleotide sequence: TGTGCCAGCAGTTACGGACAGGGGTTGCAGTACTTC.